This record covers a single T cell receptor beta chain. Its antigen remains unknown. CDR1 and CDR2 (germline): SGHAT, FQNNGV. V was pared by 3 bases and J by 4 bases, with 9 bases between. There are 13 residues in the CDR3. This entry belongs to a study of CD4+ T cells in melanoma. Study-wide results and caveats: A reported correlation linked neoantigen-specific CD4+ T cells to CD8+, macrophage and B cell function. Reportedly, melanoma neoantigen-specific CD4+ T cells showed varied differentiation states.

Method: immunoSEQ multiplex PCR; TCRdb's copy keeps in-frame clones and lacks some. The sample shows 10,000 to 12,000 clones, 55% to 75% of them seen only once. The chain is built from TRBV11-2 and TRBJ1-2; D gene ambiguous. Sample: cells from a culture (not recorded whether cultured in vitro). The TCR was taken from a human donor with melanoma. CDR3 sequence: CASSFAGSYGYTF. In nucleotides, the CDR3 is TGTGCCAGCAGCTTCGCTGGGAGCTATGGCTACACCTTC.